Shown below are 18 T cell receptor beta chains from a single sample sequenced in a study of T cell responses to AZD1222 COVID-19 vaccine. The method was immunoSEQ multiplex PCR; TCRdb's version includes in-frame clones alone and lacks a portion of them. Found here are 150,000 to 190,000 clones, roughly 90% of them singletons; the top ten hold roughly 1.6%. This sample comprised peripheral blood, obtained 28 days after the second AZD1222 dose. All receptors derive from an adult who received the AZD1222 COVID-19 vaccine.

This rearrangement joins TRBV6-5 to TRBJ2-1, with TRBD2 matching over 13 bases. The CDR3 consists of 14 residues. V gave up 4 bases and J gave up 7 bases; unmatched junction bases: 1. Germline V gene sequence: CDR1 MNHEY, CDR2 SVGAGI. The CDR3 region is CASSSLAGGNEQFF. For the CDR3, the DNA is TGTGCCAGCAGTTCACTAGCGGGAGGGAATGAGCAGTTCTTC.

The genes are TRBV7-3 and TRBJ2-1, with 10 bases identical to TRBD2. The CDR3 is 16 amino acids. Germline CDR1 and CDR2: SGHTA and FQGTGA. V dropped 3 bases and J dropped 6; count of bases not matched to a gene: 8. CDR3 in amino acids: CASSFSGGSLSNEQFF. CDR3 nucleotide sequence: TGTGCCAGCAGCTTTAGCGGGGGGAGCCTATCCAATGAGCAGTTCTTC.

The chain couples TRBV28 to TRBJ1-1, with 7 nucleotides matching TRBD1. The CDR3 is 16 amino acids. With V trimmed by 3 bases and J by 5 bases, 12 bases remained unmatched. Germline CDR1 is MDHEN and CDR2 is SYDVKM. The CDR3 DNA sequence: TGTGCCAGCAGTTTGAATTGGGAGGGGGCCAATACTGAAGCTTTCTTT. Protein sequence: CASSLNWEGANTEAFF.

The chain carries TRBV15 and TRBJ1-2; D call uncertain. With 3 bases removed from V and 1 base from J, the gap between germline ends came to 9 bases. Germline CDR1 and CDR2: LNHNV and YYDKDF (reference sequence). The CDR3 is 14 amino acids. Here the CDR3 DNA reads TGTGCCACCAGCAGTTATAAATTTAACTATGGCTACACCTTC. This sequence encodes CATSSYKFNYGYTF.

This CDR3 is CASGLGTGRNNEQFF. The CDR3 DNA follows: TGTGCTAGTGGCCTTGGTACGGGTAGAAACAATGAGCAGTTCTTC. The rearrangement links TRBV12-5 to TRBJ2-1; D remains ambiguous. The V end was cut by 6 bases, the J end by 5 bases, with 17 bases between. This CDR3 has 15 amino acids. Looked up from germline, CDR1 is LGHNT and CDR2 is FRNRAP.

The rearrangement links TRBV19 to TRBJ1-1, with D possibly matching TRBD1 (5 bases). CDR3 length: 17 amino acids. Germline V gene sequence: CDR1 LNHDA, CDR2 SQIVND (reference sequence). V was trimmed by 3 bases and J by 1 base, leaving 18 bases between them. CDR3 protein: CASSIRPLFQGNTEAFF. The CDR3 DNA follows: TGTGCCAGTAGTATTAGGCCTTTGTTTCAGGGGAACACTGAAGCTTTCTTT. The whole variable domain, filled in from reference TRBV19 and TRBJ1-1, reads DGGITQSPKYLFRKEGQNVTLSCEQNLNHDAMYWYRQDPGQGLRLIYYSQIVNDFQKGDIAEGYSVSREKKESFPLTVTSAQKNPTAFYLCASSIRPLFQGNTEAFFGQGTRLTVV.

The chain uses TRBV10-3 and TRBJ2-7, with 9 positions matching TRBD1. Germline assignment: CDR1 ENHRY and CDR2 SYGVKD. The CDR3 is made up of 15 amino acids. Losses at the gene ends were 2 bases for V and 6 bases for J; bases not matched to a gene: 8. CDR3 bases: TGTGCCATCAGTGAGATCGGGACAGGGCTCTCCGAGCAGTACTTC. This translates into CAISEIGTGLSEQYF.

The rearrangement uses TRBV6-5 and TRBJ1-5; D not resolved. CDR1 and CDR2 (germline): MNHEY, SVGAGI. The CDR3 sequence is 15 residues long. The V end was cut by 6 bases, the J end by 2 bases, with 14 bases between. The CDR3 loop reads CASRGGWGRNQPQHF. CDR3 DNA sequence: TGTGCCAGCAGAGGCGGGTGGGGTCGCAATCAGCCCCAGCATTTT.

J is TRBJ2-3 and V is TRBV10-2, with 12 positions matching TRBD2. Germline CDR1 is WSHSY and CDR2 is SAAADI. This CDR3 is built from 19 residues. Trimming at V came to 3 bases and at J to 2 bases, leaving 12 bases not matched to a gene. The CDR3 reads CASSDTTSGRGGATDTQYF. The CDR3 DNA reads TGCGCCAGCAGTGATACGACTAGCGGGAGAGGGGGGGCCACAGATACGCAGTATTTT.

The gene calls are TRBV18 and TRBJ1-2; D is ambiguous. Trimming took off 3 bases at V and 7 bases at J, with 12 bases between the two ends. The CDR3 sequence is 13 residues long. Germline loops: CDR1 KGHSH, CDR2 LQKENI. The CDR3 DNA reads TGTGCCAGCTCACCTGGGCAGGATCGTGGCTACACCTTC. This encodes CASSPGQDRGYTF.

CDR3 bases: TGTGCCAGCAGTGAATTTCTACAATCCTACGAGCAGTACTTC. Its protein is CASSEFLQSYEQYF. This sequence joins TRBV6-1 and TRBJ2-7; no clear D gene. Deletions cut 2 bases from V and 1 base from J, with 9 bases between. There are 14 residues in the CDR3. Germline V gene data show CDR1 as MNHNS and CDR2 as SASEGT.

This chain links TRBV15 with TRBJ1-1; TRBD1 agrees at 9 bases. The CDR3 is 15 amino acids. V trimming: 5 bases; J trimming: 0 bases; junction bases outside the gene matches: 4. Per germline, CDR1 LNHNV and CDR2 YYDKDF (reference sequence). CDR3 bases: TGTGCCACCAGCTCTACAGGGGGCGTGAACACTGAAGCTTTCTTT. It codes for CATSSTGGVNTEAFF.

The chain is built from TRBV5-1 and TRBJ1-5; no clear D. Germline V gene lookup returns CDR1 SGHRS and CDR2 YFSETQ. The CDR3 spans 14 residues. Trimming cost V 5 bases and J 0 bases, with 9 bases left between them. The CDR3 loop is CASSRDGSNQPQHF. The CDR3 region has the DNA TGCGCCAGCAGTAGGGATGGTAGCAATCAGCCCCAGCATTTT.

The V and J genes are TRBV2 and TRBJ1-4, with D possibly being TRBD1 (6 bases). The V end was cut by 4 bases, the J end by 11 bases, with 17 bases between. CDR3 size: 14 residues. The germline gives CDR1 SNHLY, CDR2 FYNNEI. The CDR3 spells CASSARGTFGKLFF. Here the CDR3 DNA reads TGTGCCAGCAGTGCCAGGGGAACTTTCGGGAAACTGTTTTTT.

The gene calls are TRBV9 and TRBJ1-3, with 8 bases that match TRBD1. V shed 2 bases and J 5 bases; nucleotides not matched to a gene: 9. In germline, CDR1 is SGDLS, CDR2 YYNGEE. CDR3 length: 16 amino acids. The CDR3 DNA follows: TGTGCCAGCAGCGTTGATACAGGGGGTCTGAGAAACACCATATATTTT. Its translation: CASSVDTGGLRNTIYF.

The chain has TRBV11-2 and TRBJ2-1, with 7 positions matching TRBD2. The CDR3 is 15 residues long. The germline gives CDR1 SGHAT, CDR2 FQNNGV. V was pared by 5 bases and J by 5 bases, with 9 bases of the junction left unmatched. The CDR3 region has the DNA TGTGCCAGCAGCCGTCACCTCCTAGCGGACAATGAGCAGTTCTTC. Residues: CASSRHLLADNEQFF. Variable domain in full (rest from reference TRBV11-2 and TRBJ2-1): EAGVAQSPRYKIIEKRQSVAFWCNPISGHATLYWYQQILGQGPKLLIQFQNNGVVDDSQLPKDRFSAERLKGVDSTLKIQPAKLEDSAVYLCASSRHLLADNEQFFGPGTRLTVL.

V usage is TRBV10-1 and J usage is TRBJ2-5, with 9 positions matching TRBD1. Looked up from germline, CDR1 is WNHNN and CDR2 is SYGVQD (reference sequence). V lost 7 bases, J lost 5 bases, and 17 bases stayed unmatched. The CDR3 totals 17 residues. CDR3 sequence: CASTLHLLDRGVETQYF. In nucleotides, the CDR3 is TGCGCCAGCACCCTCCACCTACTGGACAGGGGAGTGGAGACCCAGTACTTC.

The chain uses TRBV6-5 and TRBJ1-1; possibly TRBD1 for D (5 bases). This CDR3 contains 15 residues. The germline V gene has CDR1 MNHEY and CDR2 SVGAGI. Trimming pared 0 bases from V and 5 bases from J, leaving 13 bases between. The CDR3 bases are TGTGCCAGCAGTTACTCACGGGGACTACGGACTGAAGCTTTCTTT. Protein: CASSYSRGLRTEAFF.